This passage covers 14 T cell receptor beta chains from one sample sequenced in a study of blood T cell repertoires in COVID-19. The protocol was immunoSEQ multiplex PCR, while the TCRdb copy is restricted to in-frame clones and leaves out a portion. The sample lists roughly 200,000 clones, 80% to 90% occurring once. Material: peripheral blood. The receptors were gathered from a man in his 60s with acute or convalescent COVID-19.

The V and J genes are TRBV7-3 and TRBJ2-1; 12 bases are shared with TRBD2. CDR1 and CDR2 (germline): SGHTA, FQGTGA. Trimming removed 8 bases from V and 8 bases from J; junction bases left unmatched: 10. This CDR3 is 15 amino acids long. The CDR3 nucleotides read TGTGCCAGCTTTCTAGCGGGAGGGCCCAGACATGAGCAGTTCTTC. Its protein is CASFLAGGPRHEQFF.

This chain joins TRBV5-6 and TRBJ1-5; D is perhaps TRBD1 (5 bases). This CDR3 has 19 amino acids. V dropped 0 bases and J dropped 1 base, with 20 bases sitting between them. CDR1 and CDR2 from the germline V gene are SGHDT and YYEEEE. The DNA for the CDR3 is TGTGCCAGCAGCTTGGAAAGGTCCGGGGCGGGGGAGAGCAATCAGCCCCAGCATTTT. Its translation: CASSLERSGAGESNQPQHF.

The chain recombines TRBV6-4 with TRBJ2-1; 11 nucleotides align to TRBD2. V lost 7 bases, J lost 8 bases, and 10 bases stayed unmatched. The CDR3 sequence is 15 residues long. Looked up from germline, CDR1 is MRHNA and CDR2 is SNTAGT. CDR3 sequence: CASKLLAGAEDEQFF. The CDR3 coding sequence is TGTGCCAGCAAATTACTAGCGGGAGCCGAGGATGAGCAGTTCTTC.

This rearrangement joins TRBV19 to TRBJ1-4; 9 nucleotides line up with TRBD1. The length of the CDR3 is 17 residues. Per the germline V gene, CDR1 is LNHDA and CDR2 is SQIVND (reference sequence). J gave up 3 bases and V 6 bases, and 11 bases lay outside the gene matches. Here the CDR3 reads CASSPGQGPRANEKLFF. The CDR3 DNA reads as TGTGCCAGTAGCCCGGGACAGGGCCCCCGGGCTAATGAAAAACTGTTTTTT. Filled out from reference TRBV19 and TRBJ1-4, the complete variable domain reads DGGITQSPKYLFRKEGQNVTLSCEQNLNHDAMYWYRQDPGQGLRLIYYSQIVNDFQKGDIAEGYSVSREKKESFPLTVTSAQKNPTAFYLCASSPGQGPRANEKLFFGSGTQLSVL.

The CDR3 loop is CAWIPSAGGSYNEQFF. Here the CDR3 DNA reads TGTGCCTGGATCCCCTCCGCGGGCGGGAGCTACAATGAGCAGTTCTTC. The chain uses TRBV30 and TRBJ2-1; 7 nucleotides line up with TRBD2. V lost 4 bases, J lost 3 bases, and 12 bases stayed unmatched. The germline CDR1 and CDR2 sequences are GTSNPN and SVGIG (reference sequence). The CDR3 runs 16 residues.

This clone was picked up a small number of times. This chain connects TRBV24-1 to TRBJ2-1, with 7 bases identical to TRBD1. The ends lost 4 bases at V and 4 bases at J; junction bases unmatched: 6. CDR1 KGHDR and CDR2 SFDVKD come from the germline V gene. The CDR3 extends over 15 amino acids. CDR3 nucleotides: TGTGCCACCAGTGAGTCCGGGACAGTTTACAATGAGCAGTTCTTC. Its protein product is CATSESGTVYNEQFF.

The V gene is TRBV7-8, the J gene TRBJ2-7; 12 bases are a match to TRBD1. Germline V CDR1 and CDR2: SGHVS, FQNEAQ. V dropped 6 bases and J dropped 7; count of bases not matched to a gene: 7. This CDR3 spans 14 amino acids. The CDR3 region has the DNA TGTGCCAGCAGAAAGGGACAGGGGGCAAAGGAGCAGTACTTC. Encoded protein: CASRKGQGAKEQYF.

J is TRBJ1-1 and V is TRBV11-1; D uncertain. The CDR3 is made up of 15 amino acids. Trimming pared 1 base from V and 1 base from J, leaving 10 bases between. Germline V gene sequence: CDR1 SGHAT, CDR2 FQDESV (reference sequence). CDR3 protein: CASSLVSAGNTEAFF. The CDR3 coding sequence is TGTGCCAGCAGCTTAGTCTCGGCAGGGAACACTGAAGCTTTCTTT.

The J gene is TRBJ1-2, the V gene TRBV7-2; possibly TRBD1 for D (5 bases). The germline V gene encodes CDR1 SGHTA and CDR2 FQGNSA. The V and J ends lost 5 bases and 2 bases respectively, with 12 bases between them. There are 14 residues in the CDR3. The CDR3 loop is CASSTDGGNYGYTF. CDR3 DNA sequence: TGTGCCAGCAGCACCGATGGGGGGAACTATGGCTACACCTTC.

The chain employs TRBV6-5 and TRBJ2-1; 7 bases agree with TRBD2. The junction had 11 bases not matched to a gene; V was cut back by 7 bases and J by 5 bases. This CDR3 spans 15 amino acids. Germline V lookup: CDR1 MNHEY, CDR2 SVGAGI. The CDR3 is CASKSTSATHNEQFF. The DNA of the CDR3 is TGTGCCAGCAAATCAACTAGCGCCACCCACAATGAGCAGTTCTTC.

The chain combines TRBV6-2 or TRBV6-3 with TRBJ2-7, with TRBD1 as a possible D gene (5 bases). V was trimmed by 6 bases and J by 3 bases, leaving 18 bases between them. Germline V gives CDR1 MNHEY, CDR2 SVGEGT. The CDR3 has 15 residues. Written as DNA, the CDR3 is TGTGCCAGCAGCTCCTTGGGCCAGGGTGGCTACGAGCAGTACTTC. It encodes CASSSLGQGGYEQYF.

The chain joins TRBV11-2 to TRBJ2-7, with TRBD2 matching over 9 bases. V shed 5 bases and J 1 base; nucleotides not matched to a gene: 15. The CDR3 runs to 18 residues. CDR1 and CDR2 (germline): SGHAT, FQNNGV. The CDR3 bases are TGTGCCAGCAGCCCTATGCCCGTTAGGCTAGCGGGGTCCTACGAGCAGTACTTC. Amino acids: CASSPMPVRLAGSYEQYF.

The chain couples TRBV10-2 to TRBJ2-2; the match to TRBD1 covers 7 bases. V lost 2 bases to trimming and J lost 5 bases; unmatched junction nucleotides: 2. CDR3 length equals 14 residues. Germline loops: CDR1 WSHSY, CDR2 SAAADI. Written as DNA, the CDR3 is TGCGCCAGCAGTGAGACAGGGGATACCGGGGAGCTGTTTTTT. Residues: CASSETGDTGELFF.

The chain recombines TRBV27 with TRBJ2-3; 12 nucleotides agree with TRBD1. V was pared by 1 base and J by 15 bases, with 5 bases of the junction left unmatched. This CDR3 region has 13 residues. Germline CDR1 and CDR2: MNHEY and SMNVEV (reference sequence). CDR3 sequence reads: CASSLLGTGGNYF. DNA for the CDR3: TGTGCCAGCAGTTTATTGGGGACAGGGGGCAACTATTTT.